One sample yielded the 27 T cell receptor beta chains listed below, sequenced in a study of blood T cell repertoires in COVID-19. Assay: immunoSEQ multiplex PCR; the TCRdb copy retains only in-frame clones and omits some. The profile shows around 69,000 clones, 81% of them singletons. The source material was peripheral blood. The receptors were sampled from a woman in her 70s with acute or convalescent COVID-19.

This sequence joins TRBV12-3 or TRBV12-4 and TRBJ1-2; D might be TRBD1 (5 bases). This CDR3 region has 13 residues. V was pared by 6 bases and J by 3 bases, with 11 bases between. Written as DNA, the CDR3 is TGTGCCAGCAGCCTGACAGCGTACTATGGCTACACCTTC. It is translated as CASSLTAYYGYTF.

The rearrangement uses TRBV4-1 and TRBJ2-3; perhaps TRBD2 as D (5 bases). CDR1 and CDR2 from the germline V gene are MGHRA and YSYEKL. V lost 5 bases, J lost 2 bases, and 11 bases lay in between. This CDR3 comprises 14 residues. The CDR3 here is CASSFGVLTDTQYF. CDR3 bases: TGCGCCAGCAGCTTCGGGGTCCTCACAGATACGCAGTATTTT.

The J gene is TRBJ2-7, the V gene TRBV20-1; a weak D match, TRBD1 (6 bases). This CDR3 is built from 12 residues. Germline values: CDR1 DFQATT, CDR2 SNEGSKA (reference sequence). Trimming took 3 bases from V and 3 from J, leaving 9 bases between them. The CDR3 DNA follows: TGCAGTGCTAGTACAGGGAACTACGAGCAGTACTTC. Translating it yields CSASTGNYEQYF.

The chain uses TRBV18 and TRBJ1-5, with 11 bases identical to TRBD1. The ends lost 6 bases at V and 7 bases at J; junction bases unmatched: 11. The germline gives CDR1 KGHSH, CDR2 LQKENI. The length of the CDR3 is 16 residues. The CDR3 loop reads CASSLSGQGARQPQHF. DNA of the CDR3: TGTGCCAGCTCCCTATCCGGACAGGGGGCAAGGCAGCCCCAGCATTTT.

This rearrangement joins TRBV28 to TRBJ2-2, with 9 bases that match TRBD1. CDR1 and CDR2 from the germline V gene are MDHEN and SYDVKM. Trimming at V came to 5 bases and at J to 5 bases, leaving 6 bases not matched to a gene. CDR3 size: 15 residues. The CDR3 DNA follows: TGTGCCAGCAGTCCTCCTGGGACAGGGACCGGGGAGCTGTTTTTT. This sequence encodes CASSPPGTGTGELFF.

This chain links TRBV19 with TRBJ1-2, with D maybe TRBD1 (5 bases). The germline CDR1 and CDR2 sequences are LNHDA and SQIVND (reference sequence). The CDR3 is made up of 14 amino acids. V gave up 6 bases and J gave up 2 bases, with 13 bases separating them. CDR3 protein: CASRQRGGNYGYTF. The CDR3 bases are TGTGCCAGTAGACAACGTGGGGGGAACTATGGCTACACCTTC.

The rearrangement uses TRBV11-3 and TRBJ2-1, with 7 positions matching TRBD1. This CDR3 has 14 amino acids. CDR1 and CDR2 from the germline V gene are SGHNT and YENEEA. The trim removed 7 bases at V and 0 bases at J, leaving 3 bases unmatched. The CDR3 bases are TGTGCCAGCACCCCAGGGGGCTCCTACAATGAGCAGTTCTTC. Amino acid sequence: CASTPGGSYNEQFF.

This clone was picked up a small number of times. The V gene is TRBV7-2, the J gene TRBJ2-7; 7 nucleotides line up with TRBD1. The CDR3 loop spans 13 amino acids. CDR1 is SGHTA and CDR2 is FQGNSA in the germline V gene. Unmatched junction bases numbered 4, after V lost 5 bases and J lost 3 bases. In DNA form, the CDR3 reads TGTGCCAGCAGCCCGACAGGGTACTACGAGCAGTACTTC. It codes for CASSPTGYYEQYF.

CDR3 region: CASSLGRGREKLFF. CDR3 DNA: TGTGCCAGCAGTTTGGGCAGGGGGCGTGAAAAACTGTTTTTT. The chain has TRBV28 and TRBJ1-4; 8 bases map to TRBD1. After removal of 3 bases from V and 7 bases from J, the junction contained 4 bases not matched to a gene. The CDR3 covers 14 residues. Germline V gene sequence: CDR1 MDHEN, CDR2 SYDVKM.

The chain couples TRBV3-1 (or the pseudogene TRBV3-2) to TRBJ2-1; D is undetermined. CDR3 size: 12 residues. Germline V gene lookup returns CDR1 LGHDT and CDR2 YNNKEL (reference sequence). V lost 1 base to trimming and J lost 5 bases, with 3 bases between them. The CDR3 bases are TGTGCCAGCAGCCAAGTAGACAATGAGCAGTTCTTC. Its translation: CASSQVDNEQFF.

This chain joins TRBV5-1 and TRBJ1-1; 7 positions agree with TRBD1. The CDR3 covers 14 residues. Germline V gene lookup returns CDR1 SGHRS and CDR2 YFSETQ. V lost 3 bases to trimming and J lost 7 bases; unmatched junction nucleotides: 9. The chain's CDR3 is CASSSNTGVGEAFF. The DNA for the CDR3 is TGCGCCAGCAGCTCGAATACAGGGGTTGGTGAAGCTTTCTTT.

The V call is TRBV9, the J call TRBJ2-3; 8 positions agree with TRBD2. The CDR3 consists of 16 residues. V lost 3 bases and J lost 6; bases outside the gene matches: 12. Germline values: CDR1 SGDLS, CDR2 YYNGEE. The CDR3 DNA is TGTGCCAGCAGCGGGAGGGGACTAGGGAGGCGGGATACGCAGTATTTT. Amino acid sequence: CASSGRGLGRRDTQYF.

V and J are TRBV6-5 and TRBJ2-2; D is uncertain. The CDR3 is 11 residues long. CDR1 is MNHEY, CDR2 SVGAGI, per germline. Trimming stripped 6 bases from V and 6 bases from J, with 5 bases between. Here the CDR3 DNA reads TGTGCCAGCAGCCTTGCCGGGGAGCTGTTTTTT. It codes for CASSLAGELFF.

V gene TRBV3-1 (or the pseudogene TRBV3-2) combines with J gene TRBJ2-7; a possible D gene is TRBD2 (6 bases). Trimming removed 4 bases from V and 2 bases from J, with 15 bases in between. The CDR3 is 15 amino acids. CDR1 LGHDT and CDR2 YNNKEL come from the germline V gene (reference sequence). CDR3 in amino acids: CASSRISGGPYEQYF. In nucleotides, the CDR3 is TGTGCCAGCAGCCGTATCTCCGGGGGACCCTACGAGCAGTACTTC.

The chain has TRBV7-6 and TRBJ2-7, with 14 nucleotides matching TRBD2. This CDR3 has 18 residues. Losses at the gene ends were 4 bases for V and 7 bases for J; bases not matched to a gene: 15. Germline V gene data show CDR1 as SGHVS and CDR2 as FNYEAQ. The CDR3 sequence is CASSSLGGTSGRSGEQYF. CDR3 DNA sequence: TGTGCCAGCAGCTCGCTGGGGGGGACTAGCGGGAGATCAGGAGAGCAGTACTTC. The whole variable domain, remainder taken from reference TRBV7-6 and TRBJ2-7, is GAGVSQSPRYKVTKRGQDVALRCDPISGHVSLYWYRQALGQGPEFLTYFNYEAQQDKSGLPNDRFSAERPEGSISTLTIQRTEQRDSAMYRCASSSLGGTSGRSGEQYFGPGTRLTVT.

The rearrangement uses TRBV3-1 (or the pseudogene TRBV3-2) and TRBJ2-5, with TRBD1 matching 8 bases. The junction had 9 bases not matched to a gene; V was cut back by 2 bases and J by 4 bases. The germline gives CDR1 LGHDT, CDR2 YNNKEL (reference sequence). CDR3 length: 16 amino acids. DNA for the CDR3: TGTGCCAGCAGCCAATACTCCAGGGGGCTAGTAGAGACCCAGTACTTC. Translating gives CASSQYSRGLVETQYF.

This clone occurred once. The V call is TRBV3-1 (or the pseudogene TRBV3-2), the J call TRBJ1-2; D gene uncertain. From germline, CDR1 is LGHDT and CDR2 YNNKEL (reference sequence). The V end was cut by 3 bases, the J end by 1 base, with 3 bases between. CDR3 length: 12 residues. The CDR3 DNA is TGTGCCAGCAGCCAGAGTAACTATGGCTACACCTTC. This gives the protein CASSQSNYGYTF.

The sample holds a few counts of this clone. This chain links TRBV28 with TRBJ2-7; 7 bases line up with TRBD2. V was pared by 4 bases and J by 0 bases, with 12 bases of the junction left unmatched. The CDR3 totals 17 residues. The germline V gene has CDR1 MDHEN and CDR2 SYDVKM. The CDR3 loop is CASSSGTTTRLSYEQYF. The CDR3, as DNA: TGTGCCAGCAGTTCCGGGACTACCACCCGCCTCTCCTACGAGCAGTACTTC.

V usage is TRBV7-9 and J usage is TRBJ2-7, with D unresolved. V lost 1 base, J lost 3 bases, and 13 bases lay in between. The CDR3 has 15 amino acids. Germline CDR1 and CDR2: SEHNR and FQNEAQ (reference sequence). The CDR3 DNA reads as TGTGCCAGCAGCTTAGTCTCCTCGGGTCTCTACGAGCAGTACTTC. Translating it yields CASSLVSSGLYEQYF.

This chain uses TRBV18 with TRBJ2-1; D gene unclear. This CDR3 contains 17 residues. Germline V gene lookup returns CDR1 KGHSH and CDR2 LQKENI. V lost 3 bases, J lost 4 bases, and 19 bases lay in between. As DNA, the CDR3 is TGTGCCAGCTCACCTCCTGAAGGCTCTGTGAGGTACAATGAGCAGTTCTTC. Its protein is CASSPPEGSVRYNEQFF. The full variable domain, with the rest looked up from reference TRBV18 and TRBJ2-1, is NAGVMQNPRHLVRRRGQEARLRCSPMKGHSHVYWYRQLPEEGLKFMVYLQKENIIDESGMPKERFSAEFPKEGPSILRIQQVVRGDSAAYFCASSPPEGSVRYNEQFFGPGTRLTVL.

Written as DNA, the CDR3 is TGTGCCAGCAGTTCAGAGACTAGCACCTACGAGCAGTACTTC. It encodes CASSSETSTYEQYF. The chain combines TRBV28 with TRBJ2-7; TRBD2 agrees at 7 bases. The CDR3 is 14 amino acids. Germline V gives CDR1 MDHEN, CDR2 SYDVKM. V dropped 4 bases and J dropped 2; count of bases not matched to a gene: 5. Complete variable domain (other parts from reference TRBV28 and TRBJ2-7): DVKVTQSSRYLVKRTGEKVFLECVQDMDHENMFWYRQDPGLGLRLIYFSYDVKMKEKGDIPEGYSVSREKKERFSLILESASTNQTSMYLCASSSETSTYEQYFGPGTRLTVT.

This clone was picked up a small number of times. The rearrangement joins TRBV12-5 to TRBJ1-3; the D gene is possibly TRBD1 (6 bases). Germline loops: CDR1 LGHNT, CDR2 FRNRAP. Deletions cut 4 bases from V and 2 bases from J, with 12 bases between. The CDR3 extends over 15 amino acids. As DNA, the CDR3 is TGTGCTAGTGGTTCCGGACAGAGAGCTGGAAACACCATATATTTT. It yields the protein CASGSGQRAGNTIYF.

This chain uses TRBV11-3 with TRBJ2-2, with 11 nucleotides matching TRBD2. The CDR3 is 17 amino acids. Trimming removed 1 base from V and 6 bases from J; junction bases left unmatched: 7. Germline V CDR1 and CDR2: SGHNT, YENEEA. The CDR3 bases are TGTGCCAGCAGCTTAGGACTAGCGGGAAGGCGTGCCGGGGAGCTGTTTTTT. Amino acids: CASSLGLAGRRAGELFF. The full variable domain, with the rest looked up from reference TRBV11-3 and TRBJ2-2, is EAGVVQSPRYKIIEKKQPVAFWCNPISGHNTLYWYLQNLGQGPELLIRYENEEAVDDSQLPKDRFSAERLKGVDSTLKIQPAELGDSAVYLCASSLGLAGRRAGELFFGEGSRLTVL.

The chain has TRBV7-9 and TRBJ2-3; no clear D gene. Trimming removed 5 bases at V and 5 bases at J, with 5 bases between. The CDR3 sequence is 11 residues long. CDR1 is SEHNR, CDR2 FQNEAQ, per germline (reference sequence). This CDR3 is CASSILDTQYF. The CDR3 coding sequence is TGTGCCAGCAGCATCCTAGATACGCAGTATTTT.

This clone came up a few times. The V call is TRBV27, the J call TRBJ1-2; 10 bases are shared with TRBD1. Germline V gives CDR1 MNHEY, CDR2 SMNVEV (reference sequence). The length of the CDR3 is 15 residues. V trimming: 3 bases; J trimming: 6 bases; junction bases outside the gene matches: 7. This CDR3 is CASSFFGTGVDGYTF. DNA of the CDR3: TGTGCCAGCAGTTTTTTTGGGACAGGGGTCGATGGCTACACCTTC.

The chain joins TRBV10-1 to TRBJ2-1, with TRBD2 matching over 10 bases. V gave up 6 bases and J gave up 7 bases; unmatched junction bases: 12. Germline V lookup: CDR1 WNHNN, CDR2 SYGVQD (reference sequence). The CDR3 sequence is 16 residues long. This CDR3 is CASSASGSGRRNEQFF. The CDR3 bases are TGCGCCAGCAGCGCTAGCGGGAGCGGGAGGAGGAATGAGCAGTTCTTC.

Remarks on this clone: This CDR3 is also generated by other DNA sequences in the sample. The CDR3 spells CASSLRTANQPQHF. The CDR3 DNA is TGTGCCAGCAGTTTAAGGACAGCGAATCAGCCCCAGCATTTT. The chain recombines TRBV27 with TRBJ1-5; weak D call: TRBD1 (6 bases). Per germline, CDR1 MNHEY and CDR2 SMNVEV (reference sequence). This CDR3 contains 14 residues. V gave up 2 bases and J gave up 4 bases, with 9 bases separating them.